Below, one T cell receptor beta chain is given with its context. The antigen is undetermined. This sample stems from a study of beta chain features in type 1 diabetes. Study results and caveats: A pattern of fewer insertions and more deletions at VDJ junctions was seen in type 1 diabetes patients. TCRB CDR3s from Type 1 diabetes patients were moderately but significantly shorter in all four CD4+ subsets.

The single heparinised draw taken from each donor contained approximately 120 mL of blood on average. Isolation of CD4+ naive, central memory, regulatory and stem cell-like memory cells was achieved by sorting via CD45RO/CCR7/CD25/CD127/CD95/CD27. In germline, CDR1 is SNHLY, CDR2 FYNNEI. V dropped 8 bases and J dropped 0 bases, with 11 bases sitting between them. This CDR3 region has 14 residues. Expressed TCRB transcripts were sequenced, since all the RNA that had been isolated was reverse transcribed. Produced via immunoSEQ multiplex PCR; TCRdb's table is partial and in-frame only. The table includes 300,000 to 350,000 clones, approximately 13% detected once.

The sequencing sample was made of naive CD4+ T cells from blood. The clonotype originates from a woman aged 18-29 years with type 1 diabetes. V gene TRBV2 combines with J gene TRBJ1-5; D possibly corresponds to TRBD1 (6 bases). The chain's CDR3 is CASQGWDSNQPQHF. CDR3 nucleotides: TGTGCCAGCCAGGGGTGGGATAGCAATCAGCCCCAGCATTTT.